The T cell receptor beta chain under discussion was sequenced for a study of cytomegalovirus exposure and HLA in healthy donors. Per germline, CDR1 SGHVS and CDR2 FNYEAQ. There are 12 residues in the CDR3. Trimming stripped 5 bases from V and 8 bases from J, with 10 bases between. The PCR had 60 Vbeta and 13 Jbeta primers. Data came from immunoSEQ multiplex PCR; TCRdb stores just in-frame clones and leaves some out. The table counts about 64,000 clones; about 3.6% lies in the top ten. This clonotype was sampled from a woman aged 18-35 years in good health and CMV-seronegative. Sequenced sample: PBMCs. The rearrangement uses TRBV7-6 and TRBJ2-1; a possible D gene is TRBD2 (6 bases). The CDR3 sequence is CASSPGEDEQFF. The CDR3 DNA reads TGTGCCAGCAGCCCGGGGGAAGATGAGCAGTTCTTC.